The rows below give T cell receptor beta chains drawn from one sample of a study of blood T cell repertoires in COVID-19. Profiled with immunoSEQ multiplex PCR; TCRdb holds only in-frame clones, not every one. This table holds 200,000 to 250,000 clones, about 86% found once. Sequencing was performed on peripheral blood. These receptor sequences come from a young man with active or convalescent COVID-19. Both conserved end residues are trimmed from each CDR3.

V gene	J gene	CDR3 protein
TRBV11-2	TRBJ2-1	ASSSGLAGGYNEQF
TRBV18	TRBJ1-2	ASSPAAATNYGYT
TRBV18	TRBJ2-7	ASSYAGTGSYEQY
TRBV7-8	TRBJ1-6	ASSSYDGSPLH
TRBV5-1	TRBJ1-1	ASSIGQNTEAF
TRBV29-1	TRBJ1-1	SVGTGLATEAF
TRBV7-9	TRBJ1-1	ASTPLSGARTEAF
TRBV5-1	TRBJ2-1	ASSSGQGRDEQF
TRBV12-5	TRBJ2-3	ASGITPGGLAGVPQY
TRBV28	TRBJ1-1	ASSLRDRSQAF
TRBV5-8	TRBJ2-3	ASSTGQVGTDTQY
TRBV28	TRBJ2-1	ASSSGVTHEQF
TRBV28	TRBJ2-7	ASRRGGSYEQY
TRBV5-6	TRBJ2-3	ASSLGLAGVVGDTQY
TRBV5-5	TRBJ1-1	ASSRGDSREAF
TRBV19	TRBJ2-1	ASSIGFSAYNEQF
TRBV5-4	TRBJ2-3	ASSLSPSGTGGLSAQY
TRBV7-2	TRBJ2-1	ASSLGSGLSYNEQF
TRBV7-8	TRBJ1-3	ASSSPTTGNTIY
TRBV18	TRBJ1-2	ASSPQQGDYGYT
TRBV5-1	TRBJ1-1	ASRGRGLVNTEAF
TRBV30	TRBJ1-1	AWSTIGTVTEAF
TRBV5-5	TRBJ1-1	ASSLAGRGGRAF
TRBV7-9	TRBJ2-3	ASSLGPAGGPDTQY
TRBV27	TRBJ1-1	ASSSPRVGTEAF
TRBV19	TRBJ2-7	ASSHPMGLAWEGYEQY
TRBV30	TRBJ2-5	AWSHNPTSGRAETQY
TRBV5-6	TRBJ2-7	ASSSSGTAYYEQY
TRBV19	TRBJ2-5	ASRTGGGETQY
TRBV13	TRBJ2-3	ASSSRLTGGDTQY
TRBV29-1	TRBJ2-5	SVRDRGYGETQY
TRBV24-1	TRBJ2-1	ATSDLTLEGLGGGGEQF
TRBV10-3	TRBJ2-1	ATALAGGGYNEQF